This entry features one TCR beta chain sequence. This sample was included in a study of blood T cell repertoires in COVID-19. As for the study in general: T cells, B-cell-depleted T cells, or PBMCs supplied cDNA or gDNA.

Under the authors' procedure: Reference gene primer amplification in the assay estimated nucleated cell counts. Repertoires were generated with immunoSEQ multiplex PCR, while TCRdb's copy carries only in-frame clones and drops some. D and trimming come from the DNA, and the V and J calls and clone size come from that table. The top ten clones hold 1.3% of a sample with about 62,000 clones, 86% of them seen once. The V gene lost 0 bases and the J gene lost 3 bases, with 11 bases spanning the gap. The CDR3 spans 16 residues. Germline lookup yields CDR1 SEHNR and CDR2 FQNEAQ (reference sequence). The TCR originated in an elderly woman with acute or convalescent COVID-19. The chain combines TRBV7-9 with TRBJ2-2, with a weak D call TRBD1 (6 bases). What was sequenced was peripheral blood. CDR3 in DNA: TGTGCCAGCAGCTTAGCTGGGGGCCCCGACACCGGGGAGCTGTTTTTT. Protein sequence: CASSLAGGPDTGELFF.